This T cell receptor beta chain was captured by sequencing in a study of cytomegalovirus exposure and HLA in healthy donors. Primers included in the PCR were 60 Vbeta and 13 Jbeta primers. Measured with immunoSEQ multiplex PCR; TCRdb has only the in-frame clones, and not every one. This sample contains about 210,000 clones. This CDR3 has 17 amino acids. The germline V gene encodes CDR1 SGHTA and CDR2 FQGNSA. Trimming took 3 bases from V and 4 from J; bases not matched to a gene: 14. Input material: PBMCs. This chain links TRBV7-2 with TRBJ2-7; 8 positions agree with TRBD2. The clonotype comes from a woman in her thirties in good health and CMV-seropositive. CDR3 loop: CASSFAPSGSTRYEQYF. CDR3 bases: TGTGCCAGCAGCTTTGCCCCTAGCGGGTCAACTCGATACGAGCAGTACTTC.